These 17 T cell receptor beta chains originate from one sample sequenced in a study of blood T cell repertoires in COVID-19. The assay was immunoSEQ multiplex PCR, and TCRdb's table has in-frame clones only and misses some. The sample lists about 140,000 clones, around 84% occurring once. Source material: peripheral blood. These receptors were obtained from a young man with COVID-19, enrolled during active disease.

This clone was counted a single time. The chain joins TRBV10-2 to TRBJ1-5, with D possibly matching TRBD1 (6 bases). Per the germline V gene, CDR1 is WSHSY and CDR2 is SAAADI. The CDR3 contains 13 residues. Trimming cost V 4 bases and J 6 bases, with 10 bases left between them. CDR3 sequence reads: CASSGTDGQPQHF. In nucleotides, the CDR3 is TGCGCCAGCAGTGGGACAGATGGTCAGCCCCAGCATTTT.

CDR3 in DNA: TGCGCCAGCCGTCCCTTCGTACGGGAGAGGTATGAGCAGTTCTTC. This codes for CASRPFVRERYEQFF. The gene calls are TRBV23-1 and TRBJ2-1, with a possible D match to TRBD2 (6 bases). TRBV23-1 is noted as an ORF with a role that remains uncertain. The CDR3 length is 15 residues. Trimming removed 8 bases from V and 8 bases from J, with 22 bases in between.

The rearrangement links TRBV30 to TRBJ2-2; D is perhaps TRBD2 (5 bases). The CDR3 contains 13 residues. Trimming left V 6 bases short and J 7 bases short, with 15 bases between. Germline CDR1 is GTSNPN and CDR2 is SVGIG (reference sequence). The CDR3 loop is CACTDYGIGELFF. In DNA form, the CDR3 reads TGTGCCTGTACCGATTACGGGATCGGGGAGCTGTTTTTT.

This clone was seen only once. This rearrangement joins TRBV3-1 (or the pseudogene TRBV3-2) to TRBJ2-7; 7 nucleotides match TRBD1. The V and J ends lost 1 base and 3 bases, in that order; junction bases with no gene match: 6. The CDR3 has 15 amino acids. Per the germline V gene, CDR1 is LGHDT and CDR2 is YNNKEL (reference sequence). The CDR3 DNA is TGTGCCAGCAGCCAAGCGGGGACAGCCATCTACGAGCAGTACTTC. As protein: CASSQAGTAIYEQYF.

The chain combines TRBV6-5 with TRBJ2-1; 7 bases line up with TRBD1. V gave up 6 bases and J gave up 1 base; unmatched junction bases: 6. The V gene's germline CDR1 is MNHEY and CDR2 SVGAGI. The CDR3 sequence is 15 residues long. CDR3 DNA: TGTGCCAGCAGACTAGACAGGGTTTCCTACAATGAGCAGTTCTTC. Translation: CASRLDRVSYNEQFF.

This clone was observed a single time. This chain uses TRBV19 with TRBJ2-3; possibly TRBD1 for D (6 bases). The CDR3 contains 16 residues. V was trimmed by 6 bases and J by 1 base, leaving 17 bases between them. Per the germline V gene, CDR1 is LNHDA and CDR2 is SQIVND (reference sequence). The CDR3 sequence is CASRRGSVRGTDTQYF. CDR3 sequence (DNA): TGTGCCAGTAGAAGGGGGAGCGTTAGAGGCACAGATACGCAGTATTTT.

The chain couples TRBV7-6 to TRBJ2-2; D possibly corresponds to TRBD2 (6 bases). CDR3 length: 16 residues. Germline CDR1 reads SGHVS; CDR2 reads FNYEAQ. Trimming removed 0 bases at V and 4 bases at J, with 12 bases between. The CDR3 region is CASSLAASAFTGELFF. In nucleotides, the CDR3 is TGTGCCAGCAGCTTAGCGGCTAGCGCCTTCACCGGGGAGCTGTTTTTT. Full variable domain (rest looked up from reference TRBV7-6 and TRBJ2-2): GAGVSQSPRYKVTKRGQDVALRCDPISGHVSLYWYRQALGQGPEFLTYFNYEAQQDKSGLPNDRFSAERPEGSISTLTIQRTEQRDSAMYRCASSLAASAFTGELFFGEGSRLTVL.

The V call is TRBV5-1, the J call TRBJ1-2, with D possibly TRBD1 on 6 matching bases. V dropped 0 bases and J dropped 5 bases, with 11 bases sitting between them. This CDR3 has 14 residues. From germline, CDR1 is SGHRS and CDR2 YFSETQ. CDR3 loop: CASSLEARGYGYTF. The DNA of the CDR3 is TGCGCCAGCAGCTTGGAGGCCAGGGGTTATGGCTACACCTTC.

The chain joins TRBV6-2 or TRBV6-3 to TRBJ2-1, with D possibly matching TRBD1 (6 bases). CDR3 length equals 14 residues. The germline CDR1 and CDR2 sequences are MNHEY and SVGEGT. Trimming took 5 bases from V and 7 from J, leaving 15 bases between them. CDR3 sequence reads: CASSLENRANEQFF. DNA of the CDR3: TGTGCCAGCAGTCTCGAAAACAGGGCTAATGAGCAGTTCTTC.

In DNA form, the CDR3 reads TGCGCCAGCAGCCCTCGACAGGACTCCCGATCCTACGAGCAGTACTTC. It is translated as CASSPRQDSRSYEQYF. This chain joins TRBV4-1 and TRBJ2-7; tentative D call: TRBD1 (6 bases). From germline, CDR1 is MGHRA and CDR2 YSYEKL. The V end lost 4 bases, the J end lost 1 base, and 17 bases lay between the germline ends. CDR3 length: 16 amino acids.

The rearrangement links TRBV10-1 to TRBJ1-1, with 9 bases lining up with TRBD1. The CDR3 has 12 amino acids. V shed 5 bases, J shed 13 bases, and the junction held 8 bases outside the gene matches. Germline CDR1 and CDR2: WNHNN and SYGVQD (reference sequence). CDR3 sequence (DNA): TGCGCCAGCAGTCAACGGGACAGGGTCGATTTCTTT. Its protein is CASSQRDRVDFF.

CDR3: CASSLVSNEQFF. DNA of the CDR3: TGTGCCAGCAGCTTAGTCTCGAATGAGCAGTTCTTC. The chain uses TRBV7-3 and TRBJ2-1; no clear D. The CDR3 length is 12 residues. V lost 2 bases and J 7 bases, leaving 6 bases between the germline ends. Germline-derived CDR1 and CDR2 are SGHTA and FQGTGA.

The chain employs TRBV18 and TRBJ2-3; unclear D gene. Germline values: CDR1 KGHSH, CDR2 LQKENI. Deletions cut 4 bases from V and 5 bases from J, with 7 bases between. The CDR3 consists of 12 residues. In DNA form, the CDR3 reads TGTGCCAGCTCACTTGTCCAAGATACGCAGTATTTT. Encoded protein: CASSLVQDTQYF.

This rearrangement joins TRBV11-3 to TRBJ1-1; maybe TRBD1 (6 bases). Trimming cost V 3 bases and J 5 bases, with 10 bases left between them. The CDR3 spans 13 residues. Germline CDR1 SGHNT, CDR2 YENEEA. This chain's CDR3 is CASSFRGGTEAFF. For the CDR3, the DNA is TGTGCCAGCAGCTTTAGAGGGGGTACTGAAGCTTTCTTT.

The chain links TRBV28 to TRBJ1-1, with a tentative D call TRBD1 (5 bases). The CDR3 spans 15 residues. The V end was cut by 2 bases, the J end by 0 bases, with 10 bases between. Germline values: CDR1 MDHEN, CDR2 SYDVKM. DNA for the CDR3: TGTGCCAGCAGTTTAGGCAGGGTTCTGAACACTGAAGCTTTCTTT. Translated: CASSLGRVLNTEAFF.

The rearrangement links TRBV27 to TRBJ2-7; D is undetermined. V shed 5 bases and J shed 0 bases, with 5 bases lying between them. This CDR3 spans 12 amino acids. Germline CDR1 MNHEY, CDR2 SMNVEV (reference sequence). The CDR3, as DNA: TGTGCCAGCAGTCCCAGCTCCTACGAGCAGTACTTC. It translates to CASSPSSYEQYF.

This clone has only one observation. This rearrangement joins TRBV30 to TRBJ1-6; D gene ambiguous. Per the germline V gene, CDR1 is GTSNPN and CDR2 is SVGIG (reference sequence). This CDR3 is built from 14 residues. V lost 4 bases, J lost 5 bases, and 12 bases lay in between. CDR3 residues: CAWIGRGNNSPLHF. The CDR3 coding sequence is TGTGCCTGGATCGGCCGGGGAAATAATTCACCCCTCCACTTT.